The rows below give T cell receptor beta chains drawn from one sample of a study of T cell responses to AZD1222 COVID-19 vaccine. Repertoires were generated with immunoSEQ multiplex PCR, while TCRdb's copy carries only in-frame clones and drops some. The table includes under 150,000 clones, roughly 92% detected once. Sequencing used peripheral blood, obtained 28 days after the second AZD1222 dose. Receptors originate from an adult who received the AZD1222 COVID-19 vaccine. The CDR3 runs from the conserved cysteine through the conserved F or W. The D gene is left open where the match is weak.

d_gene	v_gene	CDR3aa
.	TRBV29-1	CSVWAGSNQPQHF
TRBD1	TRBV15	CATSGRTGGYGYTF
.	TRBV19	CASSSTGPGRGGYTF
.	TRBV10-3	CAISPGTSTDTQYF
TRBD1	TRBV4-1	CASSQGDRVNTEAFF
.	TRBV7-9	CASSGVGRGGTEAFF
.	TRBV6-5	CASRGQGQSYGYTF
.	TRBV6-1	CASSEVGLNTEAFF
TRBD1	TRBV7-9	CASSWPTGNTGFF
.	TRBV19	CASSSLSEQFF
.	TRBV28	CASSPSSGDYGYTF
.	TRBV6-5	CASSYSAVNTEAFF
TRBD1	TRBV6-2/TRBV6-3	CASSSRDSATEKLFF
.	TRBV28	CASSPGYLAGELFF
.	TRBV12-3/TRBV12-4	CASSGGNTEAFF
TRBD2	TRBV3-1/TRBV3-2	CASSQAPGTSAYNEQFF
.	TRBV24-1	CATSDNREDTEAFF
.	TRBV9	CASSPGRGKDTEAFF
.	TRBV28	CASELGGPSEGYTF
TRBD2	TRBV7-3	CASSASGGAGETQYF
.	TRBV9	CASSVESEPGANVLTF
.	TRBV7-2	CASSLAGIGNTEAFF
TRBD1	TRBV27	CASNQGGSPLHF
.	TRBV7-2	CASSLAISRGTEAFF
.	TRBV7-6	CASSLWRNTEAFF
TRBD1	TRBV2	CASSADRPNTGELFF
TRBD1	TRBV7-9	CASSPDRGLTGELFF
.	TRBV2	CASRTDLPTEAFF
TRBD2	TRBV27	CASSLFPSDGLAGGGDIQYF
.	TRBV14	CASSQERVGNTIYF
.	TRBV6-5	CASSTHREGSGYTF
TRBD2	TRBV24-1	CATSDSSGTGNNEQFF
.	TRBV7-2	CASSLTPQRGETQYF
TRBD2	TRBV5-1	CASSFGLAGGPSTDTQYF
.	TRBV27	CASRRAYNSPLHF
TRBD1	TRBV7-2	CASSSQGAGGNTIYF
TRBD2	TRBV5-6	CASSLRAGGPREQFF
TRBD1	TRBV28	CASSSGTGKPGANVLTF
.	TRBV30	CAWSSTQVFSYNEQFF
.	TRBV11-2	CASSLVRSNSGNTIYF
TRBD1	TRBV5-6	CASSRGTGGFGWPQHF
.	TRBV27	CASRRDGNTEAFF
TRBD2	TRBV10-3	CAIRRGLAGLTDTQYF
.	TRBV19	CASSLSTDTQYF
.	TRBV5-6	CASSPGLVPTYEQYF
.	TRBV7-2	CASSSSALRDEKLFF
TRBD1	TRBV29-1	CSATSGWDRAGYTF
.	TRBV3-1/TRBV3-2	CASSQDIQGFGGYTF
.	TRBV5-6	CASSSFSAMNQPQHF
.	TRBV7-9	CASSTQRRGKTGNTIYF
.	TRBV5-1	CASSLAGQGNSPLHF
.	TRBV7-2	CASSLSPSYNEQFF